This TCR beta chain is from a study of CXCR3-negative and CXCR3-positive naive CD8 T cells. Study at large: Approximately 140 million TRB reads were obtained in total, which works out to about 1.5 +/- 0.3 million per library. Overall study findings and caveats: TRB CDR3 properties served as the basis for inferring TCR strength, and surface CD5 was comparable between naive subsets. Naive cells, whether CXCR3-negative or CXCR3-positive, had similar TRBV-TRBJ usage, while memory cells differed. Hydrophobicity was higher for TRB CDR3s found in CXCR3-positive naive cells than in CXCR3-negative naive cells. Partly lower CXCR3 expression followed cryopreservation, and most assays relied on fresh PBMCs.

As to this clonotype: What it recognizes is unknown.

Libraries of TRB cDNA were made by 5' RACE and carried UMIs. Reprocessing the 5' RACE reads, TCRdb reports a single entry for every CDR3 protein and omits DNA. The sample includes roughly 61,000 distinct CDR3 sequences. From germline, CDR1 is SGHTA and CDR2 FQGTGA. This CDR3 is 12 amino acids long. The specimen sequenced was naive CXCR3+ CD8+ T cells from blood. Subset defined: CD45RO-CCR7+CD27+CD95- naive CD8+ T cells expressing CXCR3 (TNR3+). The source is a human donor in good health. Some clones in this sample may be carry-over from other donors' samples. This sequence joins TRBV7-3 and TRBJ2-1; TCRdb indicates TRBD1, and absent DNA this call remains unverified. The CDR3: CASSRGGPEQFF.